This paragraph covers one TCR beta chain sequence. The antigen remains unidentified. The PCR made use of 60 Vbeta and 13 Jbeta primers. Profiling relied on immunoSEQ multiplex PCR, and the TCRdb table lists in-frame clones only, not all of them. Seen in this sample are about 130,000 clones; the ten most common clones hold under 2%. V lost 4 bases to trimming and J lost 9 bases, with 13 bases between them. CDR1 LNHDA and CDR2 SQIVND come from the germline V gene (reference sequence). This CDR3 is built from 13 residues. The entry originates in a study of cytomegalovirus exposure and HLA in healthy donors. Overall study results and limits: Earlier analysis looked at TCR beta V segments, and most were productive about 87% or about 30% of the time.

Specimen: PBMCs. The chain carries TRBV19 and TRBJ2-1; perhaps TRBD1 as D (5 bases). The sequence was collected from a woman in her forties in good health and CMV-seronegative. The CDR3 here is CASSRKGFGEQFF. CDR3 sequence (DNA): TGTGCCAGTAGTAGGAAGGGGTTTGGTGAGCAGTTCTTC.